The T cell receptor (beta chain) described here comes from a study of CD8 T cells in Susac syndrome. Blood CD8+ and CD4+ T cells underwent high-throughput TCR beta sequencing. Random-hexamer reverse transcription was applied to roughly 0.5 to 1 ug RNA. The authors amplified TCR beta CDR3 across 54 Vbeta and 13 Jbeta using immunoSEQ multiplex PCR. From the immunoSEQ multiplex PCR reads, TCRdb called clonotypes with MiXCR, one entry per CDR3 protein. The sample carries 65,000 to 80,000 distinct CDR3 sequences, more than 85% recorded once. The receptor comes from a human donor with multiple sclerosis. Sequencing used CD8+ T cells from PBMCs.

The CDR3 DNA reads as TGTGCCAGCAGCCTCGGACATTCTCAGCCCCAGCATTTT. This translates into CASSLGHSQPQHF. The chain joins TRBV27 to TRBJ1-5; D is perhaps TRBD1 (5 bases). The V end was cut by 6 bases, the J end by 6 bases, with 12 bases between. CDR3 length equals 13 residues. The germline V gene encodes CDR1 MNHEY and CDR2 SMNVEV (reference sequence).